This TCR beta chain was sequenced in a study of Ad26.COV2.S vaccination and SARS-CoV-2 variants. Only one count was recorded for this clone. Only in-frame clones appear in the TCRdb table, and some are missing; sequencing was by immunoSEQ multiplex PCR. The data show 350,000 to 400,000 clones, about 88% seen once. Indicated treatment: around 19 received Ad26.COV2.S at low or high dose, single or two shots; about five received placebo; per-sample allocation not given. Material that was analyzed had been drawn on day 63 after the first vaccine or placebo injection. Sequenced here: peripheral blood, sampled in a trial of Ad26.COV2.S vaccine versus placebo. The source of this sequence is a person aged 18-60 years who received the Ad26.COV2.S COVID-19 vaccine or a placebo.

The CDR3 loop reads CAWKEAGGLRQETQYF. Written as DNA, the CDR3 is TGTGCCTGGAAGGAAGCGGGAGGCCTCCGCCAAGAGACCCAGTACTTC. The chain employs TRBV30 and TRBJ2-5; 9 bases fit TRBD2. With 4 bases clipped from V and 1 base from J, the junction kept 10 bases outside the gene matches. Looked up from germline, CDR1 is GTSNPN and CDR2 is SVGIG (reference sequence). The CDR3 is 16 residues long.